This is a list of T cell receptor beta chains from one sample in a study of blood T cell repertoires in COVID-19. The assay was immunoSEQ multiplex PCR, and TCRdb's table has in-frame clones only and misses some. The sample lists hundreds of thousands of clones; less than 90% were seen once. Sequencing used PBMCs or T cells enriched from blood (not recorded which). These receptors all stem from a woman in her sixties or seventies who had recovered from COVID-19. Each CDR3 is given with its conserved first and last residue. Each record gives: D gene, V gene, clone size, J gene, CDR3 DNA, CDR3 protein. The D gene is left open where the match is weak. For some rows the clone size is stated as once, few or many, or as a class when expanded; others skip it.

D: NA
V: TRBV5-5
size: NA
J: TRBJ1-1
DNA: TGTGCCAGCAGCTTGGGCGGGATGTCGATGAACACTGAAGCTTTCTTT
CDR3: CASSLGGMSMNTEAFF

D: NA
V: TRBV5-6
size: NA
J: TRBJ1-4
DNA: TGTGCCAGCAGCTTCAACGAGAAACTGTTTTTT
CDR3: CASSFNEKLFF

D: NA
V: TRBV6-5
size: NA
J: TRBJ2-2
DNA: TGTGCCAGCAGTACAGGGGAGGACACCGGGGAGCTGTTTTTT
CDR3: CASSTGEDTGELFF

D: NA
V: TRBV7-9
size: NA
J: TRBJ2-7
DNA: TGTGCCAGCAGCTTAGGGCCTTTATACGAGCAGTACTTC
CDR3: CASSLGPLYEQYF

D: TRBD1
V: TRBV4-1
size: NA
J: TRBJ1-2
DNA: TGCGCCAGCAGCCTGGGACAGGGGGATGCTTCCAACTATGGCTACACCTTC
CDR3: CASSLGQGDASNYGYTF

D: TRBD1
V: TRBV24-1
size: NA
J: TRBJ2-1
DNA: TGTGCCACCAGTGACTCCGGGACAGGGAGAAATGAGCAGTTCTTC
CDR3: CATSDSGTGRNEQFF

D: NA
V: TRBV5-6
size: NA
J: TRBJ1-6
DNA: TGTGCCAGCAATACGGTGGGGGGGCCCCTCCACTTT
CDR3: CASNTVGGPLHF

D: TRBD1
V: TRBV4-1
size: NA
J: TRBJ2-1
DNA: TGCGCCAGCAGCCAAGACGACAGGGTAGGGAATGAGCAGTTCTTC
CDR3: CASSQDDRVGNEQFF

D: TRBD1
V: TRBV5-1
size: NA
J: TRBJ2-2
DNA: TGCGCCAGCAGCTTGACGACAGGGCCCCAGAACACCGGGGAGCTGTTTTTT
CDR3: CASSLTTGPQNTGELFF

D: NA
V: TRBV5-1
size: NA
J: TRBJ1-2
DNA: TGCGCCAGCAGCCCCCGCTCCGACAGAGCCGCTAACTATGGCTACACCTTC
CDR3: CASSPRSDRAANYGYTF

D: NA
V: TRBV28
size: NA
J: TRBJ1-2
DNA: TGTGCCAGCAGTTTGCGGCAGTTCTATGGCTACACCTTC
CDR3: CASSLRQFYGYTF

D: NA
V: TRBV7-2
size: NA
J: TRBJ1-3
DNA: TGTGCCAGCAGCCCAACCCCAGGGGCTGGAAACACCATATATTTT
CDR3: CASSPTPGAGNTIYF

D: TRBD2
V: TRBV18
size: NA
J: TRBJ2-2
DNA: TGTGCCAGCTCACCGACTAGCGGGGGGACGACCGGGGAGCTGTTTTTT
CDR3: CASSPTSGGTTGELFF

D: NA
V: TRBV4-1
size: NA
J: TRBJ1-2
DNA: TGCGCCAGCAGCCAACAGGACACCTGGGGTGGCTACACCTTC
CDR3: CASSQQDTWGGYTF

D: TRBD1
V: TRBV15
size: NA
J: TRBJ2-5
DNA: TGTGCCACCAGCAGAGACCGTCCCGGGACAGGGGGCACGGAGACCCAGTACTTC
CDR3: CATSRDRPGTGGTETQYF

D: TRBD2
V: TRBV2
size: NA
J: TRBJ2-1
DNA: TGTGCCAGCAGTGAAGCGCTCGGAATAGCGGGTGGGGGCTCCTACAATGAGCAGTTCTTC
CDR3: CASSEALGIAGGGSYNEQFF

D: NA
V: TRBV6-5
size: NA
J: TRBJ2-1
DNA: TGTGCCAGCAGTACCCGACAGGCCTATAGCAATGAGCAGTTCTTC
CDR3: CASSTRQAYSNEQFF

D: TRBD1
V: TRBV19
size: NA
J: TRBJ1-4
DNA: TGTGCCAGTAGTCCCGGACAGGGGCTGAGTGAAAAACTGTTTTTT
CDR3: CASSPGQGLSEKLFF

D: NA
V: TRBV7-9
size: NA
J: TRBJ2-1
DNA: TGTGCCAGCAGCTTAAGGGCAGGGGAGTACAATGAGCAGTTCTTC
CDR3: CASSLRAGEYNEQFF

D: NA
V: TRBV6-5
size: once
J: TRBJ1-1
DNA: TGTGCCAGCAGTTACGAGGGCGGCAGGGGAGCTTTCTTT
CDR3: CASSYEGGRGAFF

D: TRBD1
V: TRBV5-1
size: NA
J: TRBJ2-7
DNA: TGCGCCAGCAGCTGGATGGGACAGGGGATACTCAACGAGCAGTACTTC
CDR3: CASSWMGQGILNEQYF

D: NA
V: TRBV5-1
size: NA
J: TRBJ2-1
DNA: TGCGCCAGCAGCTTGGCGGGCGGGGCCTCCTACAATGAGCAGTTCTTC
CDR3: CASSLAGGASYNEQFF

D: NA
V: TRBV6-5
size: once
J: TRBJ2-4
DNA: TGTGCCAGCTTGGCAGGCGGACTAGCCAAAAACATTCAGTACTTC
CDR3: CASLAGGLAKNIQYF

D: TRBD2
V: TRBV25-1
size: NA
J: TRBJ2-1
DNA: TGTGCCAGCAACCGTGCCGGGACTAGCTCCAATGAGCAGTTCTTC
CDR3: CASNRAGTSSNEQFF

D: NA
V: TRBV1
size: NA
J: TRBJ1-2
DNA: TGCACCAGCAGCCAAGAATATCCCTATGGCTACACCTTC
CDR3: CTSSQEYPYGYTF

D: TRBD1
V: TRBV13
size: NA
J: TRBJ2-1
DNA: TGTGCCAGCAGTCTTGGGACAGGTGGCTACAATGAGCAGTTCTTC
CDR3: CASSLGTGGYNEQFF